This T cell receptor beta chain comes out of a study of control samples from healthy donors and cancer patients. The germline V gene encodes CDR1 GTSNPN and CDR2 SVGIG (reference sequence). V was cut by 0 bases and J by 7 bases, with 15 bases left in between. There are 14 residues in the CDR3. This table comes from immunoSEQ multiplex PCR, and its TCRdb copy is limited to in-frame clones, with some not included. Counted here are 200,000 to 250,000 clones, 85% to 95% occurring once; the ten biggest clones make up about 1.6%. This chain joins TRBV30 and TRBJ1-1; no clear D. Sequencing used blood. The TCR originated in a man in his fifties or sixties in good health. CDR3 loop: CAWSVRQAVREAFF. The CDR3, as DNA: TGTGCCTGGAGTGTAAGGCAGGCTGTGCGTGAAGCTTTCTTT.